One and the same sample provided the 11 T cell receptor beta chains below, sequenced in a study of vaccination and CD4 T cells after COVID-19. The Oncomine TCR Beta short-read assay was what sequenced the DNA obtained from cultured CD4+ T cells. Each CDR3 protein is one row after TCRdb ran MiXCR on the PCR reads. The sample shows about 15,000 distinct CDR3 sequences, 33% of them seen only once. Their specific antigens are unknown. Treatment defined: roughly nine-day PBMC culture with coronavirus spike peptide pools or control peptides (ViraFEST assay). The source was CD4+ T cells from blood, cultured in vitro, collected after SARS-CoV-2 vaccination. The receptor source for this set is a human donor who had recovered from COVID-19.

The chain joins TRBV11-2 to TRBJ2-7, with D possibly being TRBD1 (5 bases). The V and J ends lost 1 base and 6 bases respectively, with 13 bases between them. CDR3 size: 14 residues. Looked up from germline, CDR1 is SGHAT and CDR2 is FQNNGV. The CDR3: CASSLGGAVGEQYF. The CDR3 bases are TGTGCCAGCAGCTTAGGGGGCGCCGTGGGCGAGCAGTACTTC.

By sample fraction, this clonotype is medium-sized. The CDR3 reads CASRSRGVGYTF. The CDR3 DNA is TGTGCCAGCAGATCTAGGGGGGTCGGCTACACCTTC. J is TRBJ1-2 and V is TRBV6-1, with a possible D match to TRBD1 (6 bases). CDR1 is MNHNS, CDR2 SASEGT, per germline. This CDR3 contains 12 residues. The V gene lost 6 bases and the J gene lost 8 bases, with 13 bases spanning the gap.

The chain is built from TRBV7-2 and TRBJ2-3, with D perhaps being TRBD1 or TRBD2 (5 bases each). The CDR3 covers 16 residues. Trimming shortened V by 3 bases and J by 5 bases, and 18 bases separated the two germline ends. In germline, CDR1 is SGHTA, CDR2 FQGNSA. CDR3 in DNA: TGTGCCAGCAGCTTCAGATTAGTGGGAGACAGAGATACGCAGTATTTT. Translated: CASSFRLVGDRDTQYF.

V gene TRBV7-2 combines with J gene TRBJ2-3, with 9 bases fitting TRBD1. V trimming: 6 bases; J trimming: 6 bases; junction bases outside the gene matches: 7. Germline V CDR1 and CDR2: SGHTA, FQGNSA. CDR3 length: 14 residues. The CDR3 DNA reads as TGTGCCAGCAGGCTGACCGGGACAGGGGATACGCAGTATTTT. Translating gives CASRLTGTGDTQYF.

The chain combines TRBV6-5 with TRBJ1-2, with D possibly matching TRBD1 (5 bases). The CDR3 loop spans 11 amino acids. In germline, CDR1 is MNHEY, CDR2 SVGAGI. Trimming removed 4 bases from V and 8 bases from J, with 8 bases in between. CDR3 amino acids: CASSSGSGYTF. In nucleotides, the CDR3 is TGTGCCAGCAGTTCAGGGTCGGGCTACACCTTC.

This rearrangement joins TRBV7-9 to TRBJ2-1, with TRBD1 matching 11 bases. V gave up 5 bases and J gave up 3 bases; unmatched junction bases: 3. Germline V CDR1 and CDR2: SEHNR, FQNEAQ (reference sequence). This CDR3 region has 15 residues. The CDR3 region has the DNA TGTGCCAGCAGCCCCGGGACAGGGGGCTACAATGAGCAGTTCTTC. Protein: CASSPGTGGYNEQFF.

V usage is TRBV20-1 and J usage is TRBJ2-1; TRBD2 might be the D (6 bases). The V end was cut by 3 bases, the J end by 7 bases, with 13 bases between. Germline lookup yields CDR1 DFQATT and CDR2 SNEGSKA (reference sequence). This CDR3 region has 13 residues. The CDR3 nucleotides are TGCAGTGCTAGGGGTACTAGCACAAATGAGCAGTTCTTC. As protein: CSARGTSTNEQFF.

V is TRBV20-1 and J is TRBJ1-2; D unresolved. Germline lookup yields CDR1 DFQATT and CDR2 SNEGSKA (reference sequence). Trimming took off 1 base at V and 2 bases at J, with 14 bases between the two ends. The CDR3 extends over 15 amino acids. The CDR3 bases are TGCAGTGCTAGAGGCCTCCGGGAGACGAACTATGGCTACACCTTC. The encoded protein is CSARGLRETNYGYTF.

This clonotype was counted only a few times. The rearrangement joins TRBV18 to TRBJ1-2; D remains unclear. This CDR3 comprises 14 residues. Trimming stripped 0 bases from V and 4 bases from J, with 9 bases between. Germline values: CDR1 KGHSH, CDR2 LQKENI. CDR3 sequence (DNA): TGTGCCAGCTCACCACCGTCGGCTCCCTATGGCTACACCTTC. Translating gives CASSPPSAPYGYTF. Full variable domain (outside the CDR3, taken from reference TRBV18 and TRBJ1-2): NAGVMQNPRHLVRRRGQEARLRCSPMKGHSHVYWYRQLPEEGLKFMVYLQKENIIDESGMPKERFSAEFPKEGPSILRIQQVVRGDSAAYFCASSPPSAPYGYTFGSGTRLTVV.

This clonotype came up a few times. The gene calls are TRBV29-1 and TRBJ1-5; D not certain. The CDR3 runs 13 residues. Germline-derived CDR1 and CDR2 are SQVTM and ANQGSEA. Trimming removed 7 bases from V and 7 bases from J, with 17 bases in between. This CDR3 reads CSASADYNQPQHF. Written as DNA, the CDR3 is TGCAGCGCCTCAGCCGATTATAACCAGCCCCAGCATTTT.

This chain uses TRBV6-1 with TRBJ2-5; D remains ambiguous. V lost 2 bases to trimming and J lost 6 bases, with 19 bases between them. CDR1 is MNHNS and CDR2 is SASEGT in the germline V gene. This CDR3 is built from 16 residues. Here the CDR3 DNA reads TGTGCCAGCAGTGAAACTGGGGTGAAAGCTGTGAAGACCCAGTACTTC. This codes for CASSETGVKAVKTQYF.